Each of the 6 T cell receptor beta chains below was sequenced from the same sample in a study of CD8 T cells in Susac syndrome. The RNA, roughly 0.5 to 1 ug, was put through reverse transcription using random hexamers. TCRdb analysed the immunoSEQ multiplex PCR reads with MiXCR anew, one entry per CDR3 protein. The data contain tens of thousands of distinct CDR3 sequences, about 95% of them singletons. Sequencing was carried out using CD8+ T cells from PBMCs. The receptors derive from a human donor with Susac syndrome.

The V call is TRBV5-1, the J call TRBJ2-3, with D possibly matching TRBD2 (5 bases). The CDR3 runs 14 residues. Germline V gene sequence: CDR1 SGHRS, CDR2 YFSETQ. The V and J ends lost 2 bases and 2 bases respectively, with 9 bases between them. The CDR3 nucleotides read TGCGCCAGCAGCTTCACCGGGGACACAGATACGCAGTATTTT. Translation gives CASSFTGDTDTQYF.

This clonotype was detected only once. The chain employs TRBV20-1 and TRBJ1-1; 9 bases map to TRBD1. The germline CDR1 and CDR2 sequences are DFQATT and SNEGSKA (reference sequence). The CDR3 covers 14 residues. J was trimmed by 5 bases and V by 6 bases; bases with no gene match: 10. The CDR3 DNA is TGCAGTGCCCAGAAACAGGGGGCTGGGACTGAAGCTTTCTTT. It translates to CSAQKQGAGTEAFF.

The chain links TRBV4-3 to TRBJ1-1; D gene ambiguous. The V gene lost 0 bases and the J gene lost 4 bases, with 21 bases spanning the gap. CDR3 length: 18 amino acids. Germline assignment: CDR1 LGHNA and CDR2 YSLEER. CDR3 sequence: CASSQEGGRLGEGTEAFF. The CDR3 DNA reads as TGCGCCAGCAGCCAAGAAGGTGGCAGGCTAGGCGAAGGCACTGAAGCTTTCTTT.

CDR3 sequence reads: CASSQDLGTEAFF. As DNA, the CDR3 is TGTGCCAGCAGCCAAGATTTGGGCACTGAAGCTTTCTTT. The chain employs TRBV14 and TRBJ1-1; no clear D. The germline V gene encodes CDR1 SGHDN and CDR2 FVKESK. V lost 0 bases to trimming and J lost 4 bases, with 6 bases between them. This CDR3 comprises 13 residues.

This chain connects TRBV7-9 to TRBJ2-3, with TRBD2 matching over 7 bases. J gave up 5 bases and V 7 bases, and 18 bases lay outside the gene matches. This CDR3 spans 17 amino acids. Per the germline V gene, CDR1 is SEHNR and CDR2 is FQNEAQ (reference sequence). CDR3 in amino acids: CASTTPPTSPTGDTQYF. CDR3 in DNA: TGTGCCAGCACAACCCCGCCGACTAGCCCCACGGGAGATACGCAGTATTTT.

This clonotype was seen just once. V and J are TRBV7-9 and TRBJ2-7; no definite D call. The CDR3 is 13 amino acids. V dropped 5 bases and J dropped 4 bases, with 12 bases sitting between them. The germline V gene has CDR1 SEHNR and CDR2 FQNEAQ (reference sequence). CDR3 in amino acids: CASSPDTRYEQYF. CDR3 in DNA: TGTGCCAGCAGCCCCGACACTCGGTACGAGCAGTACTTC.